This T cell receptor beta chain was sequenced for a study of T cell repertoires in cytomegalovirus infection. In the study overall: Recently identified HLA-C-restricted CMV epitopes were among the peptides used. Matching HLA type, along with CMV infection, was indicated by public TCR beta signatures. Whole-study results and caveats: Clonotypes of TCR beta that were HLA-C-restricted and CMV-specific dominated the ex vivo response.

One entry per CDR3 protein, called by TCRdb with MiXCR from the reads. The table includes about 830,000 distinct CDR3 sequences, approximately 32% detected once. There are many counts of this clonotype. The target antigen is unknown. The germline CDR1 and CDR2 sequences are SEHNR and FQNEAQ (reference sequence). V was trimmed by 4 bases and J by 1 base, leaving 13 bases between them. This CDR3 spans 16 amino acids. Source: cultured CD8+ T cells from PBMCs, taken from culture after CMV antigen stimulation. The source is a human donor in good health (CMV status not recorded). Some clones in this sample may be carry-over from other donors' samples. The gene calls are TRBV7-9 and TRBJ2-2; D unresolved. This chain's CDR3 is CASSSQRALNTGELFF. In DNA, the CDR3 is TGTGCCAGCAGCTCCCAGCGAGCCCTGAACACCGGGGAGCTGTTTTTT.